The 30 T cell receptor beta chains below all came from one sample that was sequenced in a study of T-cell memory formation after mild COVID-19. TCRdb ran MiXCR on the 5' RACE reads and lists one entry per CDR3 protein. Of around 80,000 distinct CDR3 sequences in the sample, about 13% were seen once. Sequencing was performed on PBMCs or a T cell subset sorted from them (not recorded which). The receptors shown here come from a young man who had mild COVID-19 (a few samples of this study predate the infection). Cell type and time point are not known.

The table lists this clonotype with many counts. In DNA, the CDR3 is TGTGCCAGCAGTTACTCTGGGGGGACCTACAATGAGCAGTTCTTC. This gives the protein CASSYSGGTYNEQFF. The chain uses TRBV6-2 or TRBV6-3 and TRBJ2-1; TRBD2 might be the D (6 bases). The CDR3 spans 15 residues. Germline values: CDR1 MNHEY, CDR2 SVGEGT. Trimming removed 0 bases at V and 2 bases at J, with 8 bases between.

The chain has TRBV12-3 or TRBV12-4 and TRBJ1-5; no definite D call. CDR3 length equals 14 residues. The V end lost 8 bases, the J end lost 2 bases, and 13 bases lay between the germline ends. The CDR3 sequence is CASADAWGNQPQHF. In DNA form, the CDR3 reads TGTGCCAGCGCCGACGCCTGGGGCAATCAGCCCCAGCATTTT.

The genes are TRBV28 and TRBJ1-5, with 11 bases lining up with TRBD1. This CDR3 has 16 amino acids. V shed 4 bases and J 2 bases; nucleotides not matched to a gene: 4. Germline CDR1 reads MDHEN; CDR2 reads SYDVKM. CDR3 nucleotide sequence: TGTGCCAGCAGTTCAGGACAGGGGGCCGGCAATCAGCCCCAGCATTTT. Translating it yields CASSSGQGAGNQPQHF.

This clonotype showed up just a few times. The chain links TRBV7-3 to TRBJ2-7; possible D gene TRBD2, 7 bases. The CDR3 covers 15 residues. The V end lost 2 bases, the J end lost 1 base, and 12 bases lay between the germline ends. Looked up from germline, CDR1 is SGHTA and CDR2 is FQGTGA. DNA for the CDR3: TGTGCCAGCAGCTTAGGGGCGGGGGCGTCCTACGAGCAGTACGTC. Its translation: CASSLGAGASYEQYV.

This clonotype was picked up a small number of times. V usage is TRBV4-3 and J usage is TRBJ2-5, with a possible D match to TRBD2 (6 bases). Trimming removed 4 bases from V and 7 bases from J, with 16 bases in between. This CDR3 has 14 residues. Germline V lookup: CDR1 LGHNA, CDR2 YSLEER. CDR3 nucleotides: TGCGCCAGCAGCCTCTTAGGTGGGCGGGGGACCCAGTACTTC. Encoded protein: CASSLLGGRGTQYF.

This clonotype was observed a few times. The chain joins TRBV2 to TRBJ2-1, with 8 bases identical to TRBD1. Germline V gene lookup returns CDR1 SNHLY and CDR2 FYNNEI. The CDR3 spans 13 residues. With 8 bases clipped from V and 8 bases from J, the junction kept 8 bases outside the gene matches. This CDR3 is CASQQGVKDEQFF. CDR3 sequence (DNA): TGTGCCAGCCAACAGGGGGTTAAAGATGAGCAGTTCTTC. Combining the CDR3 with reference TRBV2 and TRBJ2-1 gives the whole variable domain EPEVTQTPSHQVTQMGQEVILRCVPISNHLYFYWYRQILGQKVEFLVSFYNNEISEKSEIFDDQFSVERPDGSNFTLKIRSTKLEDSAMYFCASQQGVKDEQFFGPGTRLTVL.

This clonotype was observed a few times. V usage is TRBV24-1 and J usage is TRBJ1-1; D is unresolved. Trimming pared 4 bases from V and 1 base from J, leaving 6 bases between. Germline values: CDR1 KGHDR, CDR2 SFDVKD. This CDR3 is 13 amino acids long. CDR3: CATSEAGNTEAFF. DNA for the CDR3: TGTGCCACCAGTGAAGCCGGGAACACTGAAGCTTTCTTT.

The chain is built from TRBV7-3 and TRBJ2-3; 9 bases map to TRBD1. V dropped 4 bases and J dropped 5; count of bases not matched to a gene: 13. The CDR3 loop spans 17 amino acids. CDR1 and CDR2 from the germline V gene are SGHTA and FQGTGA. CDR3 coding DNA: TGTGCCAGCAGCTCAAGAGGGACAGGGATTTTGGGAGATACGCAGTATTTT. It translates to CASSSRGTGILGDTQYF.

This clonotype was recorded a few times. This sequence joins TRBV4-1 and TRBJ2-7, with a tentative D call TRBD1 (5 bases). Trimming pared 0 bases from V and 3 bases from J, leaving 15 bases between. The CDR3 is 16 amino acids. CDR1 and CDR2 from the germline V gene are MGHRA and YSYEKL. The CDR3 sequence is CASSQESVAGIYEQYF. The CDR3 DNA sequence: TGCGCCAGCAGCCAAGAAAGTGTGGCAGGGATCTACGAGCAGTACTTC.

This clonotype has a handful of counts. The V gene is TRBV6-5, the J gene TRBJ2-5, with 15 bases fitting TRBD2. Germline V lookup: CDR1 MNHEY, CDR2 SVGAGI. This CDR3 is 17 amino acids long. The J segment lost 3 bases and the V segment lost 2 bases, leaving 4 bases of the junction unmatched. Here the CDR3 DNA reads TGTGCCAGCAGTTACGACGGGACTAGCGGGGGGAAAGAGACCCAGTACTTC. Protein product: CASSYDGTSGGKETQYF.

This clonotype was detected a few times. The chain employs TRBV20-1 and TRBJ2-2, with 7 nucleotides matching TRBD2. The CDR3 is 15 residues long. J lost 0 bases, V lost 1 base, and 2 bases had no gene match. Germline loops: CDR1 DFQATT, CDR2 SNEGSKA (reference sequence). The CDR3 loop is CSARGLAANTGELFF. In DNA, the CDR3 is TGCAGTGCTAGAGGGCTAGCGGCGAACACCGGGGAGCTGTTTTTT.

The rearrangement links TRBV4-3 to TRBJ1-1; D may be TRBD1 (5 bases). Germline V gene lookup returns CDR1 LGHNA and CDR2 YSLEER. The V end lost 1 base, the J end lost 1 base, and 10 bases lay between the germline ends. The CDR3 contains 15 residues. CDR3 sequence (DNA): TGCGCCAGCAGCCAAGTTACAGGAAGGAACACTGAAGCTTTCTTT. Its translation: CASSQVTGRNTEAFF.

CDR3 coding DNA: TGTGCCAGCAGCGTAGATTATCGAACGAACACTGAAGCTTTCTTT. Translating gives CASSVDYRTNTEAFF. V usage is TRBV9 and J usage is TRBJ1-1; no clear D gene. Per the germline V gene, CDR1 is SGDLS and CDR2 is YYNGEE. V was shortened by 0 bases and J by 1 base, with 10 bases between the two germline ends. This CDR3 is 15 amino acids long.

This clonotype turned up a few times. The CDR3 nucleotides read TGCGCCAGCAGCCAAGCTAAGGAGCAGTACTTC. This encodes CASSQAKEQYF. The J gene is TRBJ2-7, the V gene TRBV4-1; no clear D gene. The CDR3 loop spans 11 amino acids. V was clipped by 1 base and J by 7 bases, with 5 bases between them. In germline, CDR1 is MGHRA, CDR2 YSYEKL.

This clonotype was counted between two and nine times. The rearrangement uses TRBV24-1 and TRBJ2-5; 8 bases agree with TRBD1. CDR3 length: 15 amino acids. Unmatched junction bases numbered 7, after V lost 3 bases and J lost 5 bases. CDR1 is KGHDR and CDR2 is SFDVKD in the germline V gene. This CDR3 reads CATSDVQGAEETQYF. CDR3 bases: TGTGCCACCAGTGATGTCCAGGGGGCAGAGGAGACCCAGTACTTC.

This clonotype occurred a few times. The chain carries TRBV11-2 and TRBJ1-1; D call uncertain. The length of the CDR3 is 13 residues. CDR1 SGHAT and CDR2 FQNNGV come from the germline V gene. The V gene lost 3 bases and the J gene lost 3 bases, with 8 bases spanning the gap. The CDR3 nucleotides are TGTGCCAGCAGCTTTCCGGGGTACACTGAAGCTTTCTTT. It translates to CASSFPGYTEAFF.

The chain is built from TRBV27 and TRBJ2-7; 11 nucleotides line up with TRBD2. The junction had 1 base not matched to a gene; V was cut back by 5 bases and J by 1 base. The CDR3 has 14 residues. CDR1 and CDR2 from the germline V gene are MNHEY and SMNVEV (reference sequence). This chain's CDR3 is CASSASGGSYEQYV. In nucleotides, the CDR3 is TGTGCCAGCAGTGCTAGCGGGGGGTCCTACGAGCAGTACGTC.

The CDR3 DNA is TGTGCCAGCAGCATTGGAGGGCAGGGGGCTGTTTCGAGGGATACGCAGTATTTT. Its protein is CASSIGGQGAVSRDTQYF. The genes are TRBV21-1 and TRBJ2-3; TRBD1 reflects the table's D call only, with no check against the DNA. TRBV21-1 is designated a pseudogene. The CDR3 has 18 residues.

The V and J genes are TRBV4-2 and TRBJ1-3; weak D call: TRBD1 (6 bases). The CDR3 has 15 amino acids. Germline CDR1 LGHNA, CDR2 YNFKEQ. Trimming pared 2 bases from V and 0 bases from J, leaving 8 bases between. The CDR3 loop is CASSQMDSSGNTIYF. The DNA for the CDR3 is TGTGCCAGCAGCCAAATGGACAGCTCTGGAAACACCATATATTTT.

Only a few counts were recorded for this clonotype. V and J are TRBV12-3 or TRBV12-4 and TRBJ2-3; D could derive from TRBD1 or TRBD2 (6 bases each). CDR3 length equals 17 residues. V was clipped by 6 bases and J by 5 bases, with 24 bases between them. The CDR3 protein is CASSGWDKDYEGDTQYF. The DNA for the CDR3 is TGTGCCAGCAGCGGGTGGGACAAGGACTACGAAGGAGATACGCAGTATTTT.

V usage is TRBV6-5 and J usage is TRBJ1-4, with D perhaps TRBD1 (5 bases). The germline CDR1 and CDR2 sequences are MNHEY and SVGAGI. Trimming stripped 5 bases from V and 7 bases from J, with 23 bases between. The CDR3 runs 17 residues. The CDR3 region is CASSQSAGRARPEKLFF. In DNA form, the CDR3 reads TGTGCCAGCAGTCAGTCAGCAGGGCGGGCGCGGCCTGAAAAACTGTTTTTT.

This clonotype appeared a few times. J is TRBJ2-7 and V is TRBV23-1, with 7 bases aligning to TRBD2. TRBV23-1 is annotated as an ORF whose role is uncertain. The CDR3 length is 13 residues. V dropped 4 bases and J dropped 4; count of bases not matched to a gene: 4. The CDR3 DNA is TGCGCCAGCAGTCGGGGACTATTTTACGAGCAGTACGTC. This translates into CASSRGLFYEQYV.

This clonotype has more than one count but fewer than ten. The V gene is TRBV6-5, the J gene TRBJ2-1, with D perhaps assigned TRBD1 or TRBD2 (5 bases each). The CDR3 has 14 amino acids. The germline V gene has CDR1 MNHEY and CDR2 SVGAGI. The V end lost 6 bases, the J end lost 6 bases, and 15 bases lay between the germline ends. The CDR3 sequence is CASSWGRGVNEQFF. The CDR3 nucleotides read TGTGCCAGCAGCTGGGGGAGAGGGGTCAATGAGCAGTTCTTC.

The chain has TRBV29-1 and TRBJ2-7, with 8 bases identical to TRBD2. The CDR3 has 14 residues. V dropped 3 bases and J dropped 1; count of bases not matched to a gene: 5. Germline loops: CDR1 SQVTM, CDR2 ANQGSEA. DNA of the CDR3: TGCAGCGTTGATGGTAGCGGGGAGTCCTACGAGCAGTACTTC. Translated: CSVDGSGESYEQYF.

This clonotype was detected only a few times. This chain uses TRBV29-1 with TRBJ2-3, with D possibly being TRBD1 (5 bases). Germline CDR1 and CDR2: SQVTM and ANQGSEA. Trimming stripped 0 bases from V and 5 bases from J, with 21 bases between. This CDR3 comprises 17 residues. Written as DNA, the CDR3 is TGCAGCGTTGAAGACCCCGACAGCCCTAACGGTTTAGATACGCAGTATTTT. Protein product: CSVEDPDSPNGLDTQYF.

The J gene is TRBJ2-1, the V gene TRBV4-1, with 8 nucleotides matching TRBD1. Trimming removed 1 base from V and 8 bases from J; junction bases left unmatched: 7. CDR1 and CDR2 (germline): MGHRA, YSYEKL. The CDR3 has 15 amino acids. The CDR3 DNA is TGCGCCAGCAGCCAAGTGTCGGGACAGGCGGATGAGCAGTTCTTC. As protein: CASSQVSGQADEQFF.

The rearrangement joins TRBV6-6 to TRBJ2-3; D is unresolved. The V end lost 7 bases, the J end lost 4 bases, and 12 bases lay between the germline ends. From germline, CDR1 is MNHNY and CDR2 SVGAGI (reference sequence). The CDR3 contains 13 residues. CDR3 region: CASIPGSPDTQYF. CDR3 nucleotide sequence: TGTGCCAGCATTCCCGGATCGCCAGATACGCAGTATTTT.

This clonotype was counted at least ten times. CDR3 DNA: TGTGCCAGCAGCGAACTAGCGGGGGGATCAGAGACCCAGTACTTC. This translates into CASSELAGGSETQYF. The chain links TRBV6-1 to TRBJ2-5, with TRBD2 matching 12 bases. The CDR3 is 15 residues long. V lost 6 bases and J lost 4; bases outside the gene matches: 6. The germline V gene encodes CDR1 MNHNS and CDR2 SASEGT.

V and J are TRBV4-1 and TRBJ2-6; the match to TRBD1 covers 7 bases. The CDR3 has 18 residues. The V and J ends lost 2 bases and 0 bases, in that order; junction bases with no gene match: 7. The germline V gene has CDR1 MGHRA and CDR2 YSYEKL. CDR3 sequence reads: CASSQPWGTDSGANVLTF. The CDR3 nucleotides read TGCGCCAGCAGCCAACCTTGGGGGACAGACTCTGGGGCCAACGTCCTGACTTTC.

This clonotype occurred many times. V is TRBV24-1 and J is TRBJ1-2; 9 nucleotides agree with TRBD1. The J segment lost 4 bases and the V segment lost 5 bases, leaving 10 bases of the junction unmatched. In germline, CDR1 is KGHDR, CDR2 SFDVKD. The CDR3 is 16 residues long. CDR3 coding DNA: TGTGCCACCAGTGTCCACAGGGGGCGAAGCTTCTATGGCTACACCTTC. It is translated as CATSVHRGRSFYGYTF.